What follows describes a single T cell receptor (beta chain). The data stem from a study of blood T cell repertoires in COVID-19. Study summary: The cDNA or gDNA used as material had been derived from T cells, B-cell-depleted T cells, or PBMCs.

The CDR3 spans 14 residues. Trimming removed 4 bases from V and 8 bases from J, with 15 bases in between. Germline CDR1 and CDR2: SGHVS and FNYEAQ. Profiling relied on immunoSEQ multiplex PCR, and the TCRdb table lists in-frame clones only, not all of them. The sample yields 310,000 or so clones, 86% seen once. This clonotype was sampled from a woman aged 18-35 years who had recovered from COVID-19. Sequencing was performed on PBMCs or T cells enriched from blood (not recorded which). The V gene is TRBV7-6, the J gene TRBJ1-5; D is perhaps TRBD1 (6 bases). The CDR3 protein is CASSSLGGAEPQHF. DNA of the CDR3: TGTGCCAGCAGCTCCCTAGGGGGGGCTGAGCCCCAGCATTTT.